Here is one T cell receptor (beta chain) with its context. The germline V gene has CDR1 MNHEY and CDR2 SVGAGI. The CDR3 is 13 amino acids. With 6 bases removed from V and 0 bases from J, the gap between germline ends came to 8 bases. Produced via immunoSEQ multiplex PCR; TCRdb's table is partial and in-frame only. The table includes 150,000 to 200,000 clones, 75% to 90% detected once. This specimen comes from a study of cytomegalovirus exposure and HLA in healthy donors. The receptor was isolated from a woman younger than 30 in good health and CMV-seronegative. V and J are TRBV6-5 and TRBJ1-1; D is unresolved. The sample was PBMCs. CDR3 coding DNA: TGTGCCAGCAGCCCAATCATGAACACTGAAGCTTTCTTT. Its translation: CASSPIMNTEAFF.